The 26 T cell receptor beta chains below all came from one sample that was sequenced in a study of CD8 T cells in ankylosing spondylitis. Study-level findings and limits: Several highly homologous variants made up a TCR beta motif, and this motif appeared characteristic of ankylosing spondylitis blood.

TCRdb fed the 5' RACE reads into MiXCR, producing one record per CDR3 protein. This table has fewer than 550,000 distinct CDR3 sequences, roughly 5.2% appearing once. These receptors lack a known antigen. Input material: blood, either unsorted or a sorted T cell fraction (not recorded which). Receptors were obtained from a male donor with ankylosing spondylitis.

This clonotype was seen many times. This rearrangement joins TRBV5-1 to TRBJ2-1, with 9 positions matching TRBD2. Looked up from germline, CDR1 is SGHRS and CDR2 is YFSETQ. CDR3 length: 17 residues. V was clipped by 5 bases and J by 2 bases; unmatched bases: 11. This CDR3 reads CASSQDLAGSAYNEQFF. The CDR3 coding sequence is TGCGCCAGCAGTCAAGACCTAGCGGGGAGCGCCTACAATGAGCAGTTCTTC.

This clonotype appeared many times. V usage is TRBV5-1 and J usage is TRBJ1-2, with D unresolved. This CDR3 has 13 residues. Trimming removed 0 bases at V and 8 bases at J, with 11 bases between. Germline assignment: CDR1 SGHRS and CDR2 YFSETQ. CDR3 residues: CASSLARVTGYTF. In nucleotides, the CDR3 is TGCGCCAGCAGCTTGGCGAGGGTGACGGGCTACACCTTC.

The chain carries TRBV11-2 and TRBJ2-7; no firm D call. The CDR3 is 15 amino acids. Germline V gives CDR1 SGHAT, CDR2 FQNNGV. V lost 6 bases to trimming and J lost 2 bases, with 17 bases between them. CDR3: CASSQGNSIPYEQYF. As DNA, the CDR3 is TGTGCCAGCAGTCAAGGGAATTCAATTCCCTACGAGCAGTACTTC.

This chain links TRBV4-3 with TRBJ2-1; 12 positions match TRBD2. The CDR3 runs to 17 residues. After removal of 4 bases from V and 5 bases from J, the junction contained 9 bases not matched to a gene. CDR1 is LGHNA, CDR2 YSLEER, per germline. This CDR3 is CASSRDPTSGGHNEQFF. For the CDR3, the DNA is TGCGCCAGCAGCCGAGACCCGACTAGCGGGGGCCACAATGAGCAGTTCTTC.

This clonotype was seen many times. V usage is TRBV6-2 or TRBV6-3 and J usage is TRBJ2-1, with D maybe TRBD2 (6 bases). This CDR3 spans 16 amino acids. Looked up from germline, CDR1 is MNHEY and CDR2 is SVGEGT. With 6 bases removed from V and 7 bases from J, the gap between germline ends came to 22 bases. Written as DNA, the CDR3 is TGTGCCAGCAGCCCCCCCACTAGCTACTCGGGGAATGAGCAGTTCTTC. Residues: CASSPPTSYSGNEQFF.

This clonotype was recorded many times. The V and J genes are TRBV20-1 and TRBJ1-2; 10 nucleotides match TRBD1. With V trimmed by 4 bases and J by 4 bases, 6 bases remained unmatched. The CDR3 runs to 14 residues. In germline, CDR1 is DFQATT, CDR2 SNEGSKA (reference sequence). CDR3 DNA sequence: TGCAGTGCTATACGGACAGGGGGTTTCTATGGCTACACCTTC. It translates to CSAIRTGGFYGYTF.

This clonotype was seen repeatedly, ten times or more. The rearrangement links TRBV4-2 to TRBJ2-7; D is ambiguous. The CDR3 covers 14 residues. V lost 0 bases and J 5 bases, leaving 11 bases between the germline ends. Germline values: CDR1 LGHNA, CDR2 YNFKEQ. DNA of the CDR3: TGTGCCAGCAGCCAAGATAAGGGAAGAGACGAGCAGTACTTC. Translating gives CASSQDKGRDEQYF.

This clonotype was seen at least ten times. This chain links TRBV7-9 with TRBJ2-1; D gene unclear. CDR3 length: 13 amino acids. V lost 5 bases, J lost 0 bases, and 5 bases lay in between. The germline CDR1 and CDR2 sequences are SEHNR and FQNEAQ (reference sequence). CDR3 coding DNA: TGTGCCAGCAGCCCTCCCTCCTACAATGAGCAGTTCTTC. This sequence encodes CASSPPSYNEQFF.

This clonotype was observed many times. This chain uses TRBV12-3 or TRBV12-4 with TRBJ2-7; TRBD1 aligns across 7 bases. This CDR3 is built from 15 residues. Losses at the gene ends were 1 base for V and 1 base for J; bases not matched to a gene: 4. The CDR3 reads CASSLEGAGSYEQYF. CDR3 in DNA: TGTGCCAGCAGTTTAGAGGGGGCAGGGTCCTACGAGCAGTACTTC.

The rearrangement links TRBV28 to TRBJ2-7, with D perhaps matching TRBD2 (7 bases). The CDR3 contains 14 residues. The V end was cut by 2 bases, the J end by 2 bases, with 10 bases between. Germline CDR1 and CDR2: MDHEN and SYDVKM. The CDR3 DNA reads TGTGCCAGCAGTTTACCGGGGGGCACCTACGAGCAGTACTTC. It yields the protein CASSLPGGTYEQYF. Variable domain in full (rest from reference TRBV28 and TRBJ2-7): DVKVTQSSRYLVKRTGEKVFLECVQDMDHENMFWYRQDPGLGLRLIYFSYDVKMKEKGDIPEGYSVSREKKERFSLILESASTNQTSMYLCASSLPGGTYEQYFGPGTRLTVT.

The table lists this clonotype with many counts. The CDR3 DNA reads as TGTGCCAGCAGTCCCTCGGGACGGCTGAACACTGAAGCTTTCTTT. Amino acid sequence: CASSPSGRLNTEAFF. The rearrangement uses TRBV27 and TRBJ1-1, with D possibly matching TRBD1 (5 bases). This CDR3 comprises 15 residues. Looked up from germline, CDR1 is MNHEY and CDR2 is SMNVEV (reference sequence). V was shortened by 5 bases and J by 0 bases, with 13 bases between the two germline ends.

The table lists this clonotype with a few counts. This chain links TRBV6-1 with TRBJ1-2, with a tentative D call TRBD1 (6 bases). Trimming took 6 bases from V and 0 from J, leaving 11 bases between them. CDR3 size: 14 residues. Germline V gene sequence: CDR1 MNHNS, CDR2 SASEGT. CDR3: CASSGQQANYGYTF. CDR3 DNA: TGTGCCAGCAGCGGACAGCAAGCTAACTATGGCTACACCTTC.

This clonotype showed up many times. The J gene is TRBJ1-1, the V gene TRBV5-1; no firm D call. The length of the CDR3 is 14 residues. V was clipped by 0 bases and J by 3 bases, with 9 bases between them. CDR1 SGHRS and CDR2 YFSETQ come from the germline V gene. The CDR3 sequence is CASSLGPVDTEAFF. For the CDR3, the DNA is TGCGCCAGCAGCTTGGGCCCTGTGGACACTGAAGCTTTCTTT. The full variable domain, rest sourced from reference TRBV5-1 and TRBJ1-1, is KAGVTQTPRYLIKTRGQQVTLSCSPISGHRSVSWYQQTPGQGLQFLFEYFSETQRNKGNFPGRFSGRQFSNSRSEMNVSTLELGDSALYLCASSLGPVDTEAFFGQGTRLTVV.

This clonotype was counted at least ten times. The CDR3 spells CASSLTLGTYNQPQHF. As DNA, the CDR3 is TGTGCCAGCAGCCTTACGCTGGGAACTTACAATCAGCCCCAGCATTTT. The chain combines TRBV5-5 with TRBJ1-5, with D hard to call. Germline loops: CDR1 SGHKS, CDR2 YYEKEE (reference sequence). V was pared by 4 bases and J by 3 bases, with 17 bases between. The CDR3 runs to 16 residues.

This clonotype came up many times. The V and J genes are TRBV5-5 and TRBJ1-6; TRBD1 might be the D (5 bases). This CDR3 region has 16 residues. Germline V lookup: CDR1 SGHKS, CDR2 YYEKEE (reference sequence). Trimming removed 4 bases at V and 10 bases at J, with 21 bases between. In DNA form, the CDR3 reads TGTGCCAGCAGCGTGATTCCGGGACTTATCACATCACCCCTCCACTTT. This encodes CASSVIPGLITSPLHF.

This clonotype was detected many times. V gene TRBV4-3 combines with J gene TRBJ1-2, with D tentatively TRBD1 (5 bases). V was cut by 2 bases and J by 4 bases, with 17 bases left in between. The CDR3 runs to 16 residues. CDR1 and CDR2 from the germline V gene are LGHNA and YSLEER. The CDR3 is CASSQLVETVIYGYTF. In nucleotides, the CDR3 is TGCGCCAGCAGCCAATTAGTAGAGACAGTTATCTATGGCTACACCTTC.

The table lists this clonotype with many counts. The chain is built from TRBV6-2 or TRBV6-3 and TRBJ1-2; D is unresolved. The germline V gene has CDR1 MNHEY and CDR2 SVGEGT. CDR3 size: 15 residues. V lost 5 bases, J lost 2 bases, and 15 bases lay in between. Here the CDR3 DNA reads TGTGCCAGCAGTCGTGATTATACATGGAACTATGGCTACACCTTC. It encodes CASSRDYTWNYGYTF.

The chain links TRBV18 to TRBJ2-3; TRBD1 aligns across 8 bases. Trimming removed 3 bases from V and 3 bases from J; junction bases left unmatched: 8. Germline V gives CDR1 KGHSH, CDR2 LQKENI. This CDR3 has 16 amino acids. The CDR3 nucleotides read TGTGCCAGCTCACCGTCGACAGGGGTAATAACAGATACGCAGTATTTT. Translating it yields CASSPSTGVITDTQYF. Looking up the rest from reference TRBV18 and TRBJ2-3 gives the full variable domain: NAGVMQNPRHLVRRRGQEARLRCSPMKGHSHVYWYRQLPEEGLKFMVYLQKENIIDESGMPKERFSAEFPKEGPSILRIQQVVRGDSAAYFCASSPSTGVITDTQYFGPGTRLTVL.

There are many counts of this clonotype. The chain is built from TRBV6-5 and TRBJ2-4; no firm D call. V dropped 6 bases and J dropped 5 bases, with 11 bases sitting between them. This CDR3 spans 13 amino acids. Germline CDR1 reads MNHEY; CDR2 reads SVGAGI. This CDR3 reads CASRLDEENIQYF. In nucleotides, the CDR3 is TGTGCCAGCAGACTCGACGAGGAAAACATTCAGTACTTC.

This clonotype has at least ten counts. The chain combines TRBV20-1 with TRBJ1-2; D not certain. The CDR3 length is 15 residues. CDR1 is DFQATT, CDR2 SNEGSKA, per germline (reference sequence). Trimming cost V 2 bases and J 1 base, with 14 bases left between them. CDR3 protein: CSARSQPVVNYGYTF. CDR3 DNA sequence: TGCAGTGCTAGATCACAGCCCGTCGTTAACTATGGCTACACCTTC.

This clonotype was detected many times. The V call is TRBV24-1, the J call TRBJ2-1; maybe TRBD2 (6 bases). Germline CDR1 and CDR2: KGHDR and SFDVKD. V lost 3 bases, J lost 3 bases, and 11 bases lay in between. This CDR3 spans 15 amino acids. The CDR3 nucleotides are TGTGCCACCAGTGATAATCGGGAGATCTACAATGAGCAGTTCTTC. The encoded protein is CATSDNREIYNEQFF.

This clonotype was seen many times. V is TRBV5-6 and J is TRBJ2-3, with 11 nucleotides matching TRBD2. Unmatched junction bases numbered 5, after V lost 1 base and J lost 4 bases. The CDR3 covers 16 residues. Germline CDR1 SGHDT, CDR2 YYEEEE. CDR3 protein: CASSLILAGGADTQYF. CDR3 sequence (DNA): TGTGCCAGCAGCTTGATCCTAGCGGGAGGCGCAGATACGCAGTATTTT.

This clonotype has at least ten counts. J is TRBJ2-3 and V is TRBV7-2; D is ambiguous. CDR3 length equals 15 residues. Germline-derived CDR1 and CDR2 are SGHTA and FQGNSA. Trimming removed 0 bases at V and 6 bases at J, with 13 bases between. The DNA for the CDR3 is TGTGCCAGCAGCTTAGCCTTTGGGCTGGGGGATACGCAGTATTTT. Its protein is CASSLAFGLGDTQYF.

This clonotype was seen repeatedly, ten times or more. The rearrangement links TRBV20-1 to TRBJ1-5; TRBD1 is a possible D gene (6 bases). Trimming stripped 3 bases from V and 3 bases from J, with 12 bases between. Germline V gene lookup returns CDR1 DFQATT and CDR2 SNEGSKA (reference sequence). This CDR3 has 14 amino acids. CDR3 in amino acids: CSASEGQINQPQHF. The DNA of the CDR3 is TGCAGTGCTAGTGAAGGACAGATCAATCAGCCCCAGCATTTT.

This clonotype was seen repeatedly, ten times or more. V is TRBV20-1 and J is TRBJ2-5; TRBD2 is a possible D gene (5 bases). In germline, CDR1 is DFQATT, CDR2 SNEGSKA (reference sequence). The CDR3 has 14 residues. The V end was cut by 3 bases, the J end by 5 bases, with 16 bases between. CDR3 sequence (DNA): TGCAGTGCTAGGGTCCGGGGTTCGGTCGAGACCCAGTACTTC. Translation: CSARVRGSVETQYF.

The rearrangement links TRBV5-5 to TRBJ1-2; D possibly corresponds to TRBD1 (5 bases). The CDR3 sequence is 13 residues long. Deletions cut 9 bases from V and 5 bases from J, with 17 bases between. CDR1 is SGHKS, CDR2 YYEKEE, per germline (reference sequence). CDR3 DNA sequence: TGTGCCATGGGCCCTGGGGCAGGATATGGCTACACCTTC. As protein: CAMGPGAGYGYTF. Full variable domain (outside the CDR3, taken from reference TRBV5-5 and TRBJ1-2): DAGVTQSPTHLIKTRGQQVTLRCSPISGHKSVSWYQQVLGQGPQFIFQYYEKEERGRGNFPDRFSARQFPNYSSELNVNALLLGDSALYLCAMGPGAGYGYTFGSGTRLTVV.